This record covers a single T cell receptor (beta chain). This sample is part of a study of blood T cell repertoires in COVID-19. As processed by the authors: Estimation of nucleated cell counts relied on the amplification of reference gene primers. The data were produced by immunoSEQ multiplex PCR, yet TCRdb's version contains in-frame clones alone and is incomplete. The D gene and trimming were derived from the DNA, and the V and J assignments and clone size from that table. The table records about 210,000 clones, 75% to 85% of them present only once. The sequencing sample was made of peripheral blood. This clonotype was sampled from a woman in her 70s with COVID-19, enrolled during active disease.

CDR3 in DNA: TGCAGCGTAAACGGGGAGTTAAGGGATACGCAGTATTTT. It is translated as CSVNGELRDTQYF. V is TRBV29-1 and J is TRBJ2-3, with a tentative D call TRBD2 (5 bases). The CDR3 extends over 13 amino acids. Germline V gene sequence: CDR1 SQVTM, CDR2 ANQGSEA. Trimming stripped 6 bases from V and 6 bases from J, with 16 bases between.